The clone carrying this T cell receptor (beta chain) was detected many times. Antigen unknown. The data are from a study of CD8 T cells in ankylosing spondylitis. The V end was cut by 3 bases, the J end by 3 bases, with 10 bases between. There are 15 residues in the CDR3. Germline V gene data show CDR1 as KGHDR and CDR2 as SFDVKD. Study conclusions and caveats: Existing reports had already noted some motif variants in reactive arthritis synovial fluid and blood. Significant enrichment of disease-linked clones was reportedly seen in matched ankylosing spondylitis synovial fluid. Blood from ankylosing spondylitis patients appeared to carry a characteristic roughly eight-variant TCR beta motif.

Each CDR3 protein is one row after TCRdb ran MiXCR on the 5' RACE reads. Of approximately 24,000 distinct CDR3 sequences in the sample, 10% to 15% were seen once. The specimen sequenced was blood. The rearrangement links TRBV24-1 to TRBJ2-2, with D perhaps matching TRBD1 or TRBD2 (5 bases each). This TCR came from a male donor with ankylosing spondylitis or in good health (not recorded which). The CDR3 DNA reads TGTGCCACCAGTGATCCCGGGGCGGACACCGGGGAGCTGTTTTTT. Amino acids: CATSDPGADTGELFF.